Below, one TCR beta chain is given with its context. The CDR3 sequence is 12 residues long. Germline V gene lookup returns CDR1 WNHNN and CDR2 SYGVQD (reference sequence). V lost 3 bases and J lost 2, with 4 bases in between. In the authors' workflow: How many nucleated cells were present was estimated from reference gene primer amplification. The protocol was immunoSEQ multiplex PCR, while the TCRdb copy is restricted to in-frame clones and leaves out a portion. The D gene and trimming were derived from the DNA, and the V and J assignments and clone size from that table. The table includes around 310,000 clones, around 92% detected once. This entry is derived from a study of blood T cell repertoires in COVID-19. Study in general: Acute and convalescent COVID-19 specimens originated in the United States, Italy and Spain.

The clonotype was recovered from a woman aged 25 to 39 who had recovered from COVID-19. Material: PBMCs or T cells enriched from blood (not recorded which). The chain joins TRBV10-1 to TRBJ1-2; D remains unclear. CDR3 sequence: CASSDRNYGYTF. CDR3 DNA sequence: TGCGCCAGCAGTGACAGAAACTATGGCTACACCTTC.